What follows are 26 T cell receptor beta chains derived from one specimen sequenced in a study of CD8 T cells in ankylosing spondylitis. TCRdb re-analysed the 5' RACE reads in MiXCR, keeping a single row per CDR3 protein. The table has some 200,000 distinct CDR3 sequences, over 10% seen once; the top ten hold 15% to 20%. Sample: blood, either unsorted or a sorted T cell fraction (not recorded which). All receptors derive from a male donor with ankylosing spondylitis or in good health (not recorded which).

The gene calls are TRBV16 and TRBJ2-3; TRBD2 agrees at 15 bases. The CDR3 covers 17 residues. Trimming at V came to 7 bases and at J to 0 bases, leaving 5 bases not matched to a gene. Germline V lookup: CDR1 KGHSY, CDR2 FQNENV. The CDR3 loop reads CASTSGTSGGSTDTQYF. The CDR3 nucleotides read TGTGCCAGCACCTCAGGGACTAGCGGGGGGAGCACAGATACGCAGTATTTT.

The V gene is TRBV7-9, the J gene TRBJ2-5, with 10 bases aligning to TRBD1. This CDR3 contains 15 residues. V lost 2 bases to trimming and J lost 7 bases; unmatched junction nucleotides: 7. Looked up from germline, CDR1 is SEHNR and CDR2 is FQNEAQ (reference sequence). Written as DNA, the CDR3 is TGTGCCAGCAGCTTAATCCCGACAGGGGGCCCGACCCAGTACTTC. Residues: CASSLIPTGGPTQYF.

The rearrangement links TRBV9 to TRBJ1-1, with a tentative D call TRBD1 (5 bases). The CDR3 is 13 amino acids. CDR1 and CDR2 from the germline V gene are SGDLS and YYNGEE. V was cut by 3 bases and J by 4 bases, with 10 bases left in between. For the CDR3, the DNA is TGTGCCAGCAGCGAGCAGGGTGGCACTGAAGCTTTCTTT. Amino acid sequence: CASSEQGGTEAFF.

The genes are TRBV3-1 and TRBJ2-3, with D possibly TRBD2 on 5 matching bases. From germline, CDR1 is LGHDT and CDR2 YNNKEL (reference sequence). There are 15 residues in the CDR3. Trimming took off 0 bases at V and 2 bases at J, with 9 bases between the two ends. For the CDR3, the DNA is TGTGCCAGCAGCCAAGAGAGCGGTAACACAGATACGCAGTATTTT. Amino acids: CASSQESGNTDTQYF.

J is TRBJ2-3 and V is TRBV7-2; 10 nucleotides match TRBD2. CDR1 is SGHTA and CDR2 is FQGNSA in the germline V gene. The ends lost 4 bases at V and 4 bases at J; junction bases unmatched: 5. The CDR3 length is 15 residues. The DNA for the CDR3 is TGTGCCAGCAGCTCAAGCGGGGGGGTGGCAGATACGCAGTATTTT. Protein product: CASSSSGGVADTQYF.

This clonotype was detected a few times. This chain joins TRBV4-1 and TRBJ2-1; 7 nucleotides line up with TRBD1. Per the germline V gene, CDR1 is MGHRA and CDR2 is YSYEKL. The CDR3 is made up of 13 amino acids. Losses at the gene ends were 4 bases for V and 5 bases for J; bases not matched to a gene: 2. CDR3 loop: CASSPGQNNEQFF. CDR3 coding DNA: TGCGCCAGCAGCCCGGGACAGAACAATGAGCAGTTCTTC.

This clonotype was detected only a few times. The rearrangement uses TRBV3-1 and TRBJ2-3; D gene ambiguous. V lost 1 base, J lost 3 bases, and 5 bases lay in between. The CDR3 totals 13 residues. Germline loops: CDR1 LGHDT, CDR2 YNNKEL (reference sequence). The CDR3 spells CASSQASTDTQYF. The CDR3 DNA reads TGTGCCAGCAGCCAAGCTTCGACAGATACGCAGTATTTT.

Only a few counts were recorded for this clonotype. The rearrangement uses TRBV20-1 and TRBJ2-7; 7 nucleotides agree with TRBD1. The germline CDR1 and CDR2 sequences are DFQATT and SNEGSKA (reference sequence). The CDR3 is 14 residues long. The V and J ends lost 5 bases and 1 base, in that order; junction bases with no gene match: 8. CDR3 sequence (DNA): TGCAGTGCTCTGAGGGGGCGCGTGTCCTACGAGCAGTACTTC. This encodes CSALRGRVSYEQYF.

This clonotype was found many times. This chain uses TRBV7-8 with TRBJ1-4, with a possible D match to TRBD1 (5 bases). V was trimmed by 4 bases and J by 7 bases, leaving 13 bases between them. The CDR3 contains 14 residues. In germline, CDR1 is SGHVS, CDR2 FQNEAQ. The CDR3 DNA sequence: TGTGCCAGCAGCTGGGGGGGATTCACTGAAAAACTGTTTTTT. This translates into CASSWGGFTEKLFF.

As for this clonotype: The germline gene is not matched at one end of the junction; a read error may be the cause. This chain joins TRBV10-3 and TRBJ2-1, with 9 bases that match TRBD2. The CDR3 consists of 15 residues. Germline assignment: CDR1 ENHRY and CDR2 SYGVKD. CDR3 loop: CAIGGLASSYNKQFF. The CDR3 DNA reads as TGTGCCATCGGCGGACTAGCGAGCTCCTACAATAAGCAGTTCTTC.

The chain employs TRBV6-6 and TRBJ1-1; D not certain. This CDR3 is 13 amino acids long. Germline-derived CDR1 and CDR2 are MNHNY and SVGAGI (reference sequence). The germline V and J ends were trimmed by 2 bases and 5 bases, with 9 bases remaining between them. The CDR3 is CASSYGSVTEAFF. The CDR3 DNA sequence: TGTGCCAGCAGTTACGGGTCAGTTACTGAAGCTTTCTTT.

This clonotype was observed many times. The rearrangement joins TRBV12-3 or TRBV12-4 to TRBJ2-3; 11 positions match TRBD1. Trimming at V came to 7 bases and at J to 1 base, leaving 10 bases not matched to a gene. CDR3 length: 17 amino acids. The CDR3 here is CASTFWTGGYGTDTQYF. The DNA of the CDR3 is TGTGCCAGCACCTTCTGGACAGGGGGCTACGGCACAGATACGCAGTATTTT.

This sequence joins TRBV7-9 and TRBJ2-1; 9 bases align to TRBD2. CDR1 is SEHNR, CDR2 FQNEAQ, per germline (reference sequence). The V segment lost 5 bases and the J segment 7 bases; nucleotides outside the gene matches: 12. The CDR3 spans 16 residues. This chain's CDR3 is CASSQRSGLAGNEQFF. The CDR3 DNA follows: TGTGCCAGCAGCCAAAGATCGGGACTAGCTGGTAATGAGCAGTTCTTC.

The count of this clonotype is one. The V call is TRBV27, the J call TRBJ2-7, with 9 positions matching TRBD2. V dropped 5 bases and J dropped 3; count of bases not matched to a gene: 11. In germline, CDR1 is MNHEY, CDR2 SMNVEV (reference sequence). This CDR3 contains 16 residues. For the CDR3, the DNA is TGTGCCAGCAGTACCTTTGGGGCGGGAGGGGGCTACGAGCAGTACTTC. Translation: CASSTFGAGGGYEQYF.

This clonotype came up many times. J is TRBJ1-2 and V is TRBV27; 10 bases line up with TRBD1. There are 13 residues in the CDR3. The germline V gene has CDR1 MNHEY and CDR2 SMNVEV (reference sequence). The J segment lost 8 bases and the V segment lost 6 bases, leaving 6 bases of the junction unmatched. CDR3 sequence reads: CASRLTGGMGYTF. Here the CDR3 DNA reads TGTGCCAGCAGGCTGACAGGGGGCATGGGCTACACCTTC.

The chain carries TRBV20-1 and TRBJ2-5; TRBD2 might be the D (5 bases). Germline V gene sequence: CDR1 DFQATT, CDR2 SNEGSKA (reference sequence). The V and J ends lost 0 bases and 5 bases respectively, with 16 bases between them. The CDR3 consists of 15 residues. The CDR3 sequence: CSARDQRGGRETQYF. The CDR3 nucleotides are TGCAGTGCTAGAGATCAAAGAGGAGGAAGGGAGACCCAGTACTTC.

This chain connects TRBV11-2 to TRBJ2-7; D call uncertain. This CDR3 is 14 amino acids long. Trimming cost V 0 bases and J 2 bases, with 8 bases left between them. The V gene's germline CDR1 is SGHAT and CDR2 FQNNGV. The CDR3 DNA sequence: TGTGCCAGCAGCTTAGACCGGAAACCCTACGAGCAGTACTTC. Amino acid sequence: CASSLDRKPYEQYF.

This clonotype occurred a few times. This sequence joins TRBV2 and TRBJ2-7, with 10 bases lining up with TRBD1. Germline CDR1 SNHLY, CDR2 FYNNEI. The junction had 12 bases not matched to a gene; V was cut back by 4 bases and J by 6 bases. The CDR3 covers 16 residues. The CDR3 region is CASSGAGGTGAAEQYF. In nucleotides, the CDR3 is TGTGCCAGCAGTGGGGCCGGGGGGACAGGGGCTGCCGAGCAGTACTTC. Supplemented by reference TRBV2 and TRBJ2-7, the full variable domain reads EPEVTQTPSHQVTQMGQEVILRCVPISNHLYFYWYRQILGQKVEFLVSFYNNEISEKSEIFDDQFSVERPDGSNFTLKIRSTKLEDSAMYFCASSGAGGTGAAEQYFGPGTRLTVT.

This clonotype was counted a few times. The rearrangement uses TRBV19 and TRBJ2-1; possibly TRBD1 for D (5 bases). Germline loops: CDR1 LNHDA, CDR2 SQIVND (reference sequence). The CDR3 runs 16 residues. Deletions cut 2 bases from V and 8 bases from J, with 19 bases between. CDR3 sequence (DNA): TGTGCCAGTAGTATATCCAGGGCTTCGGGTTGGGATGAGCAGTTCTTC. Its translation is CASSISRASGWDEQFF.

The sample holds a few counts of this clonotype. The V gene is TRBV27, the J gene TRBJ1-5; D is unclear. With 8 bases removed from V and 2 bases from J, the gap between germline ends came to 13 bases. Germline V gene sequence: CDR1 MNHEY, CDR2 SMNVEV (reference sequence). The CDR3 totals 14 residues. CDR3 nucleotides: TGTGCCAGCGGAAACCTTGGGGGCAATCAGCCCCAGCATTTT. Translating gives CASGNLGGNQPQHF.

This chain connects TRBV27 to TRBJ2-5; 7 bases align to TRBD2. This CDR3 is 17 amino acids long. The V gene's germline CDR1 is MNHEY and CDR2 SMNVEV (reference sequence). J lost 0 bases, V lost 3 bases, and 10 bases had no gene match. As DNA, the CDR3 is TGTGCCAGCAGTTTCTCGTCGGGGGAGGGGTACCAAGAGACCCAGTACTTC. The encoded protein is CASSFSSGEGYQETQYF.

The genes are TRBV12-3 or TRBV12-4 and TRBJ1-2, with D hard to call. Trimming stripped 0 bases from V and 2 bases from J, with 4 bases between. The CDR3 has 13 amino acids. This CDR3 reads CASSLAGNYGYTF. CDR3 DNA: TGTGCCAGCAGTTTAGCTGGGAACTATGGCTACACCTTC.

The V call is TRBV4-1, the J call TRBJ2-1, with D unresolved. CDR1 and CDR2 (germline): MGHRA, YSYEKL. CDR3 length equals 15 residues. V gave up 0 bases and J gave up 0 bases, with 6 bases separating them. The CDR3 bases are TGCGCCAGCAGCCAAGAGGCTTACTCCTACAATGAGCAGTTCTTC. This gives the protein CASSQEAYSYNEQFF.

A few counts support this clonotype. This sequence joins TRBV21-1 and TRBJ1-2; TRBD1 is taken as the D call from the table, unchecked against the DNA. TRBV21-1 has pseudogene status. The CDR3 totals 13 residues. CDR3 coding DNA: TGTGCCAGCAGCGACAGGAGAAACTATGGCTACACCTTC. This encodes CASSDRRNYGYTF.

CDR3 loop: CASSVGTPNTEAFF. Here the CDR3 DNA reads TGTGCCAGTAGTGTCGGGACACCGAACACTGAAGCTTTCTTT. This chain links TRBV19 with TRBJ1-1; D possibly corresponds to TRBD1 (6 bases). Germline CDR1 reads LNHDA; CDR2 reads SQIVND (reference sequence). The CDR3 has 14 amino acids. Between the trimmed V and J ends, which lost 5 bases and 1 base, there was a span of 11 bases.

This clonotype occurred a few times. V is TRBV2 and J is TRBJ2-2, with 7 bases that match TRBD2. The V gene end was trimmed by 4 bases and the J gene end by 1 base; junction bases not matched to a gene: 12. The CDR3 covers 18 residues. The germline CDR1 and CDR2 sequences are SNHLY and FYNNEI. This CDR3 reads CASSVPAGDSMNTGELFF. The CDR3 DNA reads as TGTGCCAGCAGTGTGCCGGCGGGGGACTCGATGAACACCGGGGAGCTGTTTTTT.